Each of the 10 T cell receptor beta chains below was sequenced from the same sample in a study of cytomegalovirus exposure and HLA in healthy donors. Use of 60 Vbeta and 13 Jbeta primers characterized the PCR. Data came from immunoSEQ multiplex PCR; TCRdb stores just in-frame clones and leaves some out. The repertoire holds around 140,000 clones, with 60% to 75% as singletons. Input material: PBMCs. Source of these receptors: a man aged 25 to 40 in good health and CMV-seronegative.

The J gene is TRBJ2-2, the V gene TRBV5-5; D is perhaps TRBD2 (5 bases). The CDR3 is made up of 15 amino acids. V was pared by 1 base and J by 7 bases, with 14 bases between. In germline, CDR1 is SGHKS, CDR2 YYEKEE (reference sequence). The CDR3 DNA follows: TGTGCCAGCAGCTTGTCGGCGGGTCTTATCGGGGAGCTGTTTTTT. Translated, it gives CASSLSAGLIGELFF.

The chain combines TRBV28 with TRBJ1-1; 10 bases fit TRBD1. The CDR3 spans 16 residues. Germline V gene lookup returns CDR1 MDHEN and CDR2 SYDVKM. The ends lost 6 bases at V and 7 bases at J; junction bases unmatched: 14. CDR3 region: CASSPQGQGPAIEAFF. The CDR3 coding sequence is TGTGCCAGCAGCCCTCAGGGACAGGGGCCTGCAATTGAAGCTTTCTTT.

The chain combines TRBV14 with TRBJ2-3; 7 nucleotides agree with TRBD2. CDR3 length equals 15 residues. Germline lookup yields CDR1 SGHDN and CDR2 FVKESK. Germline trimming cut 5 bases from V and 1 base from J; bases unmatched to any gene: 6. The CDR3 spells CASSLLATGTDTQYF. In DNA form, the CDR3 reads TGTGCCAGCAGCTTACTAGCGACTGGCACAGATACGCAGTATTTT.

The chain uses TRBV6-5 and TRBJ1-2; unclear D gene. Per the germline V gene, CDR1 is MNHEY and CDR2 is SVGAGI. This CDR3 spans 12 amino acids. The V end was cut by 5 bases, the J end by 6 bases, with 10 bases between. The CDR3 loop is CASSEGTNGYTF. CDR3 DNA sequence: TGTGCCAGCAGTGAGGGAACTAATGGCTACACCTTC.

The chain uses TRBV19 and TRBJ2-5; D is possibly TRBD2 (5 bases). The germline V gene encodes CDR1 LNHDA and CDR2 SQIVND (reference sequence). V was clipped by 5 bases and J by 4 bases, with 14 bases between them. This CDR3 comprises 14 residues. The CDR3 loop is CASSYEAAGETQYF. DNA for the CDR3: TGTGCCAGTAGTTATGAGGCGGCGGGAGAGACCCAGTACTTC.

The rearrangement joins TRBV11-1 to TRBJ2-7; no firm D call. The V end lost 4 bases, the J end lost 0 bases, and 10 bases lay between the germline ends. This CDR3 is built from 14 residues. The V gene's germline CDR1 is SGHAT and CDR2 FQDESV (reference sequence). CDR3 sequence: CASSSYGPSYEQYF. CDR3 coding DNA: TGTGCCAGCAGCTCATACGGTCCCTCCTACGAGCAGTACTTC.

The rearrangement uses TRBV7-9 and TRBJ2-5, with D perhaps TRBD1 (5 bases). The CDR3 contains 13 residues. Germline CDR1 and CDR2: SEHNR and FQNEAQ (reference sequence). Trimming took 3 bases from V and 4 from J, leaving 9 bases between them. The CDR3 here is CASSFDSRETQYF. In DNA, the CDR3 is TGTGCCAGCAGCTTCGACAGCCGAGAGACCCAGTACTTC. The complete variable domain, with remaining parts taken from reference TRBV7-9 and TRBJ2-5, reads DTGVSQNPRHKITKRGQNVTFRCDPISEHNRLYWYRQTLGQGPEFLTYFQNEAQLEKSRLLSDRFSAERPKGSFSTLEIQRTEQGDSAMYLCASSFDSRETQYFGPGTRLLVL.

The chain is built from TRBV5-1 and TRBJ1-3, with 7 bases fitting TRBD1. V gave up 4 bases and J gave up 1 base; unmatched junction bases: 5. Germline V gene lookup returns CDR1 SGHRS and CDR2 YFSETQ. The CDR3 sequence is 15 residues long. The CDR3 protein is CASSTDRASGNTIYF. The CDR3 DNA reads TGCGCCAGCAGCACCGACAGGGCGTCTGGAAACACCATATATTTT.

The chain recombines TRBV6-1 with TRBJ2-5; 7 bases fit TRBD2. The CDR3 extends over 13 amino acids. Losses at the gene ends were 6 bases for V and 7 bases for J; bases not matched to a gene: 8. Germline loops: CDR1 MNHNS, CDR2 SASEGT. The DNA of the CDR3 is TGTGCCAGCAGCCCCGGGCCGGGGGGGACCCAGTACTTC. This gives the protein CASSPGPGGTQYF.

DNA for the CDR3: TGTGCCTGGAGCGATCTAGACGGCTACGAGCAGTACTTC. Translating it yields CAWSDLDGYEQYF. The J gene is TRBJ2-7, the V gene TRBV30; unclear D gene. In germline, CDR1 is GTSNPN, CDR2 SVGIG (reference sequence). V was clipped by 3 bases and J by 3 bases, with 12 bases between them. This CDR3 is 13 amino acids long.